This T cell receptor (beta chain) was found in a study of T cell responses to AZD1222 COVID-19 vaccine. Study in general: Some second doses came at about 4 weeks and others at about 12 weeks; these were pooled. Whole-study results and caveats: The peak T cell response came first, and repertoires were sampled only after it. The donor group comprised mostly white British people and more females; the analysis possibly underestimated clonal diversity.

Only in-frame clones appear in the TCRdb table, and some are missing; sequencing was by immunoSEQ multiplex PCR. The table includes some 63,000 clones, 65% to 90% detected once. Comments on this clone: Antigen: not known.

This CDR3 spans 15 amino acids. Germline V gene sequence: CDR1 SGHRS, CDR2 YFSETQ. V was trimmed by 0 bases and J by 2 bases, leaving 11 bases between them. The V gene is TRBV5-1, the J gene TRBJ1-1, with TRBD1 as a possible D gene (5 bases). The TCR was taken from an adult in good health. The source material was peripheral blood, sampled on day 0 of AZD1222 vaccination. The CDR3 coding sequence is TGCGCCAGCAGCTTGGAACAACAGGCCAACACTGAAGCTTTCTTT. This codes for CASSLEQQANTEAFF.